This T cell receptor (beta chain) was observed in a study of cytomegalovirus exposure and HLA in healthy donors (dated by TCRdb to the late 2010s). In terms of the full investigation: An earlier analysis of approximately 640 of the donors reported approximately 300 Gb of sequence data and approximately 110 million unique TCR beta sequences from 150 million to 200 million T cells. An early release covering roughly 600 HLA-typed donors comprised 250 to 350 gigabases of sequencing data and tens of millions of unique TCR sequences. Of the approximately 400 genotyped donors, roughly 85% fell in the genetic ancestry cluster associated with self-reported Caucasian donors. The aim of the study was to test whether cataloging public T cell receptors could identify signatures of past pathogen exposure. The T cell repertoires of 550 to 850 subjects were profiled by immunosequencing and related to cytomegalovirus serostatus. In addition to the first cohort of several hundred subjects, a separate validation cohort of approximately 110 different subjects was used. The study combined high-throughput TCR immunosequencing, statistical association of individual TCRs with disease status, and machine learning to predict cytomegalovirus infection status. A later analysis re-examined previously published TCR beta repertoires from about 700 donors and added high-resolution HLA genotyping to investigate patterns of TCR occurrence. Rather than using new phenotypic data, the later analysis identified candidate immune exposures from TCR beta sequences and from how often those sequences occurred across donors. An earlier analysis of several hundred of the donors used high-throughput TCR beta sequencing to judge whether each TCR beta V gene segment behaved as functional or pseudogenic. Donor age, sex, ethnicity and CMV serostatus were collected together with the repertoire data. Genome-wide SNP genotypes for about 65% of the roughly 670 donors were used in a later genetic analysis, which treated that subset as a discovery cohort. Every repertoire in the discovery cohort had been generated on one and the same sequencing platform. Class I and class II HLA loci were covered by the typing at four-digit resolution. Typing coverage differed by locus: A, B, C, DRB1 and DQB1 were typed in roughly 629-630 donors, DQA1 in approximately 520, DPA1 in approximately 600, and DPB1 in around 440. Several DR-DQ haplotypes were handled as single units for association and clustering, since linkage in the cohort was strong. Among about 410 genotyped donors of the cohort, an average of around 250,000 unique TCR beta nucleotide sequences was sequenced per donor, of which 15% to 20% were non-productive. Paper-wide results and their limitations: The sequencing pipeline was judged likely to have produced a cluster of highly shared sequence variants as a technical artifact. According to a later analysis, TCR association rates differed among HLA loci, with DRB1 alleles showing the most associated TCRs and HLA-C alleles showing the fewest. The presence/absence analyses assumed that sequencing depth was roughly uniform across donors, and that assumption may not be true. Because counts were too low, roughly 17 rarely observed V segments, including chromosome 9 orphons, were left out of the earlier analysis of some 600 of the donors. In this cohort, only TCR beta chains were sequenced, and detectable features were limited by the absence of alpha or paired-chain data. Most TCR sequences were seen in very few donors, while some public TCRs were found in many individuals. When HLA alleles, especially DR and DQ, strongly co-occurred, attributing TCR associations to individual alleles was difficult. A later analysis reported that several top co-occurrence clusters appeared linked to parvovirus B19, influenza, CMV and Epstein-Barr virus. A later analysis found that most CMV-associated TCR beta chains appeared HLA-restricted, with HLA associations seemingly driven largely by CMV exposure. Linkage disequilibrium might explain the correlated functional status among segregating V segments, but an unknown experimental factor could not be ruled out. In the study, some 160 TCR beta chains were listed as associated with cytomegalovirus. The authors suggested that the approach could potentially be generalized to other disease states and immunological phenotypes. A later analysis associated some 17,000 TCR beta sequences with specific HLA alleles at a false discovery rate of 0.05. A further reported finding was that TCR beta sequences accurately predicted the HLA-A and HLA-B alleles for most subjects in the first cohort. In vitro tests confirmed that a few of the cytomegalovirus-associated TCR beta chains recognize cytomegalovirus antigens. In a later genetic analysis, a missense DCLRE1C variant was associated with V-gene and J-gene trimming of TCR beta chains, and the association was replicated in an independent cohort. Because some donors lacked HLA typing at each locus, the association tests relied only on the typed subset. Because the 87-base-pair reads could not distinguish some IMGT-functional V segments, including TRBV6-2 and TRBV6-3, those segments were excluded. The classifier was reported to diagnose cytomegalovirus status with high specificity and sensitivity in both the original cohort and the validation cohort. Broadly in line with IMGT annotations, most TCR beta V segments showed up in productive rearrangements about 87% or about 30% of the time in an earlier analysis of about 500 of the donors. In a later analysis, HLA-associated TCR beta chains showed more clonal expansion and lower generation probabilities than non-associated chains that were equally common. The only immune exposure information available for the cohort was CMV serostatus. In a later genetic analysis, fewer N-insertions in productive TCRs were reported among donors in an Asian-associated ancestry cluster than the roughly 700-donor mean.

The CDR3 runs 16 residues from the cysteine to the phenylalanine. Of all the DNA, just the CDR3 is kept, 48 bases in frame from base 1. Cut back by 1 base and 3 bases, the V and J ends lie 13 bases apart. Based on the germline V gene, the CDR1 and CDR2 sequences are LGHNA and YNFKEQ. Library preparation used the immunoSEQ multiplex PCR assay. A mixture of 60 forward primers for TCR Vbeta segments and 13 reverse primers for TCR Jbeta segments was used in the multiplex PCR. A multiplex PCR assay on genomic DNA amplified the CDR3 region of rearranged TCR beta genes. The Illumina HiSeq System was used to sequence the amplified TCR beta libraries as 87-base-pair reads. The original pipeline was this. In a later analysis, roughly 80 million unique TCR beta chains were counted across the roughly 670 repertoires, and roughly 11 million of these chains were shared by at least two donors. A nearest-neighbor algorithm error-corrected the raw reads and collapsed the reads into unique sequences, merging closely related sequences to remove PCR and sequencing errors. V, D and J gene segments were assigned by aligning CDR3 sequences to IMGT reference sequences. For a sequence to be retained, a match of at least six nucleotides to both a V gene segment and a J gene segment was required. Rearrangements were called productive when the CDR3 lacked stop codons and stayed in frame with V and J; all others were non-productive. CDR3 was defined according to IMGT convention as the region running from the second conserved V-encoded cysteine to the conserved J-encoded phenylalanine. In an earlier analysis of 550 to 650 of the donors, sequences lacking an unambiguous match to a single V gene segment were excluded. In an earlier analysis of approximately 500 of the donors, a V segment was called functional when productive rearrangements were above 56.7%, and segregating when the standard deviation between donors exceeded 5%. To diagnose cytomegalovirus status from the catalog of TCR beta chain sequences, a statistical classification framework was built. V and J gene assignment, in a later analysis, came from comparing TCR nucleotide sequences with IMGT/GENE-DB human TR gene sequences. The TCRdist pipeline was used in a later analysis to assign CDR3 sequences and most-parsimonious VDJ recombination scenarios. In a later analysis, every TCR beta chain was defined by the combination of its CDR3 amino acid sequence and its V-gene family, and reads without a unique V-gene family were dropped. As a way to deal with suspected cross-contamination and a sequencing artifact, a later analysis dropped hundreds of nucleotide sequences that were highly shared and had low generation probability. A later analysis calculated a clonal expansion index for each public chain from normalized within-repertoire ranks of inferred template counts. A later analysis computed generation probabilities with a VDJ recombination model fitted to out-of-frame rearrangements, and checked the results against IGoR. A later analysis scored TCR-TCR, TCR-HLA and TCR-CMV co-occurrence with hypergeometric tests, applying a repertoire-size bias correction to TCR pairs. False discovery rates were estimated in a later analysis by permuting HLA or CMV assignments 20 times. A later analysis grouped co-occurring TCRs with DBSCAN, adding TCRdist sequence similarity when clustering within HLA-allele-positive subsets. For co-occurrence clustering, repertoires with fewer than 30,000 or more than 120,000 public chains were excluded, along with four or five repertoires with anomalous nucleotide sharing. TCRdb retrieved this table from immuneACCESS and kept in-frame rearrangements only. Not all clones are present; in checked studies, unresolved V genes account for under half, and no reason is known for the remainder. V, J and clone size reflect that table, while D and trimming were determined from the DNA. The sample profile shows approximately 200,000 clones; approximately 80% of them were found once. The top ten clonotypes cover about 1.4% of the sample.

The cohort consisted of approximately 690 healthy bone marrow donors. At the time of sampling, all cohort members were nominally healthy, though unrecorded immune exposures were likely present. The donor tested CMV seronegative, placing the donor among the roughly 350 seronegative members of the cohort. A peripheral blood sample was provided by each donor, and peripheral blood mononuclear cells were used for TCR beta sequencing. Genomic DNA was extracted from the blood cell samples with the Qiagen DNeasy Blood Extraction Kit. This clone was seen a handful of times. The target of this receptor is not known. The sample holds no much larger clone one base away, and base qualities are not on file.

This chain is built from TRBV4-2 and TRBJ1-5; the D gene is unclear. The sequence was obtained from a girl between 10 and 17 years old in good health and CMV-seronegative. Sequences were obtained from PBMCs. This receptor carries the CDR3 CASSQVELVDNQPQHF. The DNA sequence is TGTGCCAGCAGCCAAGTTGAACTAGTTGACAATCAGCCCCAGCATTTT.